One and the same sample provided the 21 T cell receptor beta chains below, sequenced in a study of T cells of healthy individuals. TCRdb passed the 5' RACE reads through MiXCR, listing each CDR3 protein once. The table shows tens of thousands of distinct CDR3 sequences, with more than 4.5% occurring only once. These receptor sequences come from a human donor in good health.

This clonotype has ten or more counts. V usage is TRBV10-3 and J usage is TRBJ2-3; weak D call: TRBD2 (5 bases). V gave up 9 bases and J gave up 8 bases, with 15 bases separating them. CDR1 and CDR2 (germline): ENHRY, SYGVKD. The CDR3 loop spans 12 amino acids. CDR3 bases: TGTGCCATTCGTTCGGAGGACGGTACGCAGTATTTT. This codes for CAIRSEDGTQYF.

There are many counts of this clonotype. The chain employs TRBV29-1 and TRBJ2-1; 12 positions agree with TRBD2. Trimming at V came to 7 bases and at J to 9 bases, leaving 7 bases not matched to a gene. The germline V gene encodes CDR1 SQVTM and CDR2 ANQGSEA. The length of the CDR3 is 13 residues. As DNA, the CDR3 is TGCAGCGCTCGGACTAGCGGGATGAGTGAGCAGTTCTTC. Translating it yields CSARTSGMSEQFF.

This clonotype has ten or more counts. The chain uses TRBV20-1 and TRBJ1-1; possible D gene TRBD1, 6 bases. Germline assignment: CDR1 DFQATT and CDR2 SNEGSKA (reference sequence). V lost 3 bases and J lost 1, with 9 bases in between. The CDR3 length is 13 residues. The CDR3 DNA is TGCAGTGCTAGCCAGACAGGGAACACTGAAGCTTTCTTT. It codes for CSASQTGNTEAFF.

Ten or more counts support this clonotype. The chain is built from TRBV27 and TRBJ2-7, with 9 bases identical to TRBD1. V shed 5 bases, J shed 5 bases, and the junction held 10 bases outside the gene matches. The CDR3 runs to 15 residues. CDR1 MNHEY and CDR2 SMNVEV come from the germline V gene (reference sequence). CDR3 in DNA: TGTGCCAGCAGTGTCACCGGGACAGGGTCCCACGAGCAGTACTTC. Translating gives CASSVTGTGSHEQYF.

This chain joins TRBV7-3 and TRBJ2-3; 10 bases are shared with TRBD2. CDR1 SGHTA and CDR2 FQGTGA come from the germline V gene. Trimming cost V 6 bases and J 2 bases; bases outside gene matches: 5. The CDR3 totals 15 residues. Here the CDR3 reads CASREAGGPTDTQYF. In DNA form, the CDR3 reads TGTGCCAGCAGGGAAGCGGGGGGGCCCACAGATACGCAGTATTTT.

Ten or more counts support this clonotype. The rearrangement links TRBV20-1 to TRBJ1-2; TRBD1 might be the D (6 bases). The CDR3 covers 10 residues. Trimming cost V 8 bases and J 8 bases, with 12 bases left between them. Germline loops: CDR1 DFQATT, CDR2 SNEGSKA (reference sequence). This chain's CDR3 is CSLGGPGYTF. DNA for the CDR3: TGCAGTTTGGGGGGCCCCGGCTACACCTTC.

The rearrangement links TRBV3-1 to TRBJ1-1; TRBD1 matches at 7 bases. This CDR3 has 15 residues. Germline values: CDR1 LGHDT, CDR2 YNNKEL (reference sequence). J was trimmed by 1 base and V by 0 bases; bases with no gene match: 2. The CDR3 DNA reads as TGTGCCAGCAGCCAAGACGGGACAGCGAACACTGAAGCTTTCTTT. Its protein is CASSQDGTANTEAFF. The variable domain in full, completed from reference TRBV3-1 and TRBJ1-1, reads DTAVSQTPKYLVTQMGNDKSIKCEQNLGHDTMYWYKQDSKKFLKIMFSYNNKELIINETVPNRFSPKSPDKAHLNLHINSLELGDSAVYFCASSQDGTANTEAFFGQGTRLTVV.

This clonotype was recorded at least ten times. The DNA of the CDR3 is TGCGCCAGCAGCTTGGTCTCCCAGCGGGAGAGAAACAATGAGCAGTTCTTC. It yields the protein CASSLVSQRERNNEQFF. The chain combines TRBV5-1 with TRBJ2-1; the match to TRBD2 covers 8 bases. This CDR3 region has 17 residues. Trimming cost V 0 bases and J 5 bases; bases outside gene matches: 10. Germline CDR1 reads SGHRS; CDR2 reads YFSETQ.

The sample holds a few counts of this clonotype. This sequence joins TRBV2 and TRBJ2-5; a possible D gene is TRBD2 (7 bases). Germline V gives CDR1 SNHLY, CDR2 FYNNEI. Trimming shortened V by 4 bases and J by 5 bases, and 14 bases separated the two germline ends. CDR3 length equals 14 residues. The CDR3 DNA is TGTGCCAGCAGTGGGACTAGGGGGGACGAGACCCAGTACTTC. Its protein is CASSGTRGDETQYF.

This clonotype appeared many times. The genes are TRBV5-6 and TRBJ1-3, with a possible D match to TRBD1 (5 bases). The CDR3 sequence is 16 residues long. V was cut by 0 bases and J by 3 bases, with 13 bases left in between. From germline, CDR1 is SGHDT and CDR2 YYEEEE. The CDR3 is CASSLVGPGNGNTIYF. CDR3 DNA sequence: TGTGCCAGCAGCTTGGTGGGGCCTGGAAATGGAAACACCATATATTTT.

This clonotype was seen at least ten times. The chain recombines TRBV11-2 with TRBJ2-7; 9 bases agree with TRBD1. V lost 0 bases to trimming and J lost 4 bases; unmatched junction nucleotides: 4. The germline gives CDR1 SGHAT, CDR2 FQNNGV. The length of the CDR3 is 15 residues. CDR3 coding DNA: TGTGCCAGCAGCTTAGATAGTGGGACAGGGTACGAGCAGTACTTC. This encodes CASSLDSGTGYEQYF.

This clonotype was seen ten or more times. The chain recombines TRBV30 with TRBJ2-1; D may be TRBD2 (5 bases). V lost 0 bases and J 0 bases, leaving 9 bases between the germline ends. This CDR3 is built from 15 residues. The germline V gene has CDR1 GTSNPN and CDR2 SVGIG (reference sequence). The CDR3 region is CAWSVGASSYNEQFF. For the CDR3, the DNA is TGTGCCTGGAGTGTGGGAGCGAGCTCCTACAATGAGCAGTTCTTC.

This clonotype came up once. A much larger clone lies one base from this, so it may be a read error. V is TRBV13 and J is TRBJ1-1; D unclear. The V end was cut by 5 bases, the J end by 6 bases, with 10 bases between. Germline assignment: CDR1 PRHDT and CDR2 FYEKMQ (reference sequence). This CDR3 spans 12 amino acids. CDR3 coding DNA: TGTGCCAGCAGCCCTCGAATCGCTGAAGCTTTCTTT. This translates into CASSPRIAEAFF. Combining the CDR3 with reference TRBV13 and TRBJ1-1 gives the whole variable domain AAGVIQSPRHLIKEKRETATLKCYPIPRHDTVYWYQQGPGQDPQFLISFYEKMQSDKGSIPDRFSAQQFSDYHSELNMSSLELGDSALYFCASSPRIAEAFFGQGTRLTVV.

This chain joins TRBV5-1 and TRBJ2-2, with 8 bases fitting TRBD2. The ends lost 1 base at V and 4 bases at J; junction bases unmatched: 3. CDR3 size: 15 residues. Germline V lookup: CDR1 SGHRS, CDR2 YFSETQ. DNA of the CDR3: TGCGCCAGCAGCTTGCGGGAGGGCAGCACCGGGGAGCTGTTTTTT. Amino acids: CASSLREGSTGELFF.

This rearrangement joins TRBV12-3 or TRBV12-4 to TRBJ1-6, with 7 positions matching TRBD1. Trimming cost V 4 bases and J 6 bases; bases outside gene matches: 6. This CDR3 region has 15 residues. CDR3 region: CASSSRQGGNSPLHF. DNA of the CDR3: TGTGCCAGCAGTTCTAGACAGGGAGGTAATTCACCCCTCCACTTT.

This clonotype was seen many times. The chain joins TRBV6-6 to TRBJ2-3; D might be TRBD2 (5 bases). CDR1 is MNHNY and CDR2 is SVGAGI in the germline V gene (reference sequence). V lost 6 bases to trimming and J lost 2 bases, with 9 bases between them. The CDR3 runs to 13 residues. The DNA of the CDR3 is TGTGCCAGCAGAGCGGTCCTCACAGATACGCAGTATTTT. This sequence encodes CASRAVLTDTQYF.

This clonotype was seen a few times. V gene TRBV12-3 or TRBV12-4 combines with J gene TRBJ1-1; the D gene is possibly TRBD1 (6 bases). The CDR3 contains 15 residues. The germline V and J ends were trimmed by 5 bases and 0 bases, with 13 bases remaining between them. CDR3 amino acids: CASSIYGTLNTEAFF. The DNA for the CDR3 is TGTGCCAGCAGTATTTACGGGACACTGAACACTGAAGCTTTCTTT.

The chain recombines TRBV12-3 or TRBV12-4 with TRBJ1-5; tentative D call: TRBD1 (5 bases). This CDR3 spans 18 amino acids. V lost 2 bases and J 1 base, leaving 18 bases between the germline ends. The CDR3 nucleotides read TGTGCCAGCAGTTTATATGCGGTTGGGGCAGCCAGCAATCAGCCCCAGCATTTT. It yields the protein CASSLYAVGAASNQPQHF.

There are many counts of this clonotype. This chain joins TRBV11-2 and TRBJ2-1; tentative D call: TRBD1 (6 bases). CDR3 length equals 15 residues. The V gene lost 1 base and the J gene lost 8 bases, with 15 bases spanning the gap. The germline gives CDR1 SGHAT, CDR2 FQNNGV. This chain's CDR3 is CASSLVITGFDEQFF. In nucleotides, the CDR3 is TGTGCCAGCAGCTTAGTCATCACAGGGTTCGATGAGCAGTTCTTC.

This clonotype was found many times. This chain links TRBV28 with TRBJ2-3; D is possibly TRBD1 (5 bases). This CDR3 spans 15 amino acids. Trimming stripped 1 base from V and 2 bases from J, with 10 bases between. Germline V gene lookup returns CDR1 MDHEN and CDR2 SYDVKM. Here the CDR3 reads CASSLLGAFTDTQYF. The CDR3 nucleotides are TGTGCCAGCAGTTTATTAGGGGCATTCACAGATACGCAGTATTTT. Looking up the rest from reference TRBV28 and TRBJ2-3 gives the full variable domain: DVKVTQSSRYLVKRTGEKVFLECVQDMDHENMFWYRQDPGLGLRLIYFSYDVKMKEKGDIPEGYSVSREKKERFSLILESASTNQTSMYLCASSLLGAFTDTQYFGPGTRLTVL.

This clonotype is medium-sized. This sequence joins TRBV6-1 and TRBJ1-5; 7 nucleotides agree with TRBD1. Germline V gives CDR1 MNHNS, CDR2 SASEGT. The CDR3 is 14 amino acids. J was trimmed by 2 bases and V by 7 bases; bases with no gene match: 5. The CDR3 loop is CASTLGQGNQPQHF. CDR3 nucleotides: TGTGCCAGCACCCTTGGACAGGGCAATCAGCCCCAGCATTTT.